One and the same sample provided the 5 T cell receptor beta chains below, sequenced in a study of blood T cell repertoires in COVID-19. Using immunoSEQ multiplex PCR, the repertoire was profiled, and TCRdb retains in-frame clones only, with some absent. The sample lists some 220,000 clones, approximately 83% occurring once. What was sequenced was peripheral blood. These receptors were taken from a woman under 40 who had recovered from COVID-19.

This chain uses TRBV10-1 with TRBJ1-1, with D possibly being TRBD1 (6 bases). Trimming took off 2 bases at V and 5 bases at J, with 9 bases between the two ends. Germline assignment: CDR1 WNHNN and CDR2 SYGVQD (reference sequence). The CDR3 spans 13 residues. In DNA, the CDR3 is TGCGCCAGCAGTGAGGGGAGGGGGACTGAAGCTTTCTTT. As protein: CASSEGRGTEAFF.

The rearrangement uses TRBV7-8 and TRBJ2-7; TRBD1 matches at 11 bases. Germline CDR1 is SGHVS and CDR2 is FQNEAQ. V gave up 6 bases and J gave up 3 bases; unmatched junction bases: 4. The CDR3 has 14 amino acids. The CDR3 here is CASRSGTGGYEQYF. CDR3 bases: TGTGCCAGCAGGTCCGGGACAGGGGGCTACGAGCAGTACTTC.

The rearrangement uses TRBV6-5 and TRBJ1-1; D perhaps matches TRBD1 (5 bases). Trimming removed 6 bases from V and 6 bases from J, with 11 bases in between. The germline V gene encodes CDR1 MNHEY and CDR2 SVGAGI. CDR3 length: 12 amino acids. The CDR3 DNA sequence: TGTGCCAGCAGCTACGGGGGGTCTGAAGCTTTCTTT. The encoded protein is CASSYGGSEAFF.

This chain joins TRBV11-1 and TRBJ2-5; 7 bases match TRBD1. With V trimmed by 5 bases and J by 5 bases, 8 bases remained unmatched. Germline values: CDR1 SGHAT, CDR2 FQDESV (reference sequence). The CDR3 contains 14 residues. The CDR3: CASSPQGIEETQYF. The CDR3 DNA reads as TGTGCCAGCAGCCCACAGGGGATTGAGGAGACCCAGTACTTC.

The chain couples TRBV29-1 to TRBJ1-6; D gene ambiguous. The CDR3 consists of 14 residues. V was trimmed by 4 bases and J by 5 bases, leaving 12 bases between them. Per the germline V gene, CDR1 is SQVTM and CDR2 is ANQGSEA. CDR3 sequence (DNA): TGCAGCGTTGGCTGGGCCGCCAATAATTCACCCCTCCACTTT. Translating it yields CSVGWAANNSPLHF.